The 7 T cell receptor beta chains reported below all come from one sample, sequenced in a study of brain T cells in children with intractable seizures. TCRdb's table, derived via immunoSEQ multiplex PCR, lists solely in-frame clones and lacks some. The sample has 7,500 to 10,000 clones, about 73% seen once. Only cases whose brain tissue showed the highest T cell transcript signatures were sequenced. Sequencing was performed on resected brain tissue, taken at surgery. The origin of the receptors is a boy less than two years old with tuberous sclerosis and intractable seizures.

V is TRBV6-6 and J is TRBJ2-7; a possible D gene is TRBD1 (5 bases). V was pared by 6 bases and J by 9 bases, with 21 bases between. The CDR3 spans 14 residues. Germline values: CDR1 MNHNY, CDR2 SVGAGI (reference sequence). The CDR3 nucleotides read TGTGCCAGCAGGACCTATTGGGGCGGACGTCGGCAGTACTTC. It is translated as CASRTYWGGRRQYF.

The rearrangement uses TRBV3-1 (or the pseudogene TRBV3-2) and TRBJ1-5; D might be TRBD1 (6 bases). Trimming removed 1 base at V and 2 bases at J, with 6 bases between. The CDR3 extends over 14 amino acids. Germline CDR1 is LGHDT and CDR2 is YNNKEL (reference sequence). The CDR3 protein is CASSQGQGNQPQHF. CDR3 bases: TGTGCCAGCAGCCAAGGACAGGGCAATCAGCCCCAGCATTTT.

The CDR3 loop reads CASSQGPQGWEKLFF. The CDR3 DNA sequence: TGTGCCAGCAGCCAAGGGCCCCAGGGATGGGAAAAACTGTTTTTT. V usage is TRBV3-1 (or the pseudogene TRBV3-2) and J usage is TRBJ1-4; a possible D gene is TRBD1 (5 bases). V dropped 1 base and J dropped 8 bases, with 14 bases sitting between them. The CDR3 totals 15 residues. Germline CDR1 LGHDT, CDR2 YNNKEL (reference sequence).

This rearrangement joins TRBV5-1 to TRBJ2-2; 12 positions match TRBD2. CDR1 is SGHRS and CDR2 is YFSETQ in the germline V gene. The CDR3 has 18 residues. The trim removed 0 bases at V and 4 bases at J, leaving 7 bases unmatched. CDR3 loop: CASSLVPSGRVGTGELFF. CDR3 DNA: TGCGCCAGCAGCTTGGTGCCTAGCGGGAGGGTTGGCACCGGGGAGCTGTTTTTT. The full variable domain, its missing parts supplied by reference TRBV5-1 and TRBJ2-2, is KAGVTQTPRYLIKTRGQQVTLSCSPISGHRSVSWYQQTPGQGLQFLFEYFSETQRNKGNFPGRFSGRQFSNSRSEMNVSTLELGDSALYLCASSLVPSGRVGTGELFFGEGSRLTVL.

The chain joins TRBV7-9 to TRBJ2-1, with D possibly matching TRBD2 (6 bases). Trimming removed 6 bases from V and 5 bases from J, with 14 bases in between. The germline gives CDR1 SEHNR, CDR2 FQNEAQ (reference sequence). CDR3 size: 14 residues. DNA for the CDR3: TGTGCCAGCAGGGTGGGGGGAGTAGACAATGAGCAGTTCTTC. Translated: CASRVGGVDNEQFF.

The V gene is TRBV7-9, the J gene TRBJ1-2; 9 bases agree with TRBD1. Per germline, CDR1 SEHNR and CDR2 FQNEAQ (reference sequence). CDR3 length equals 14 residues. Trimming removed 5 bases from V and 4 bases from J; junction bases left unmatched: 5. The CDR3 nucleotides read TGTGCCAGCAGCGTGGGACAGGGTGCCTATGGCTACACCTTC. It encodes CASSVGQGAYGYTF.

The chain combines TRBV2 with TRBJ2-1; 11 bases align to TRBD2. This CDR3 has 15 residues. Germline assignment: CDR1 SNHLY and CDR2 FYNNEI. V dropped 6 bases and J dropped 5; count of bases not matched to a gene: 6. The CDR3 loop is CASRIGTSGNNEQFF. CDR3 in DNA: TGTGCCAGCAGAATAGGGACTAGCGGTAACAATGAGCAGTTCTTC.